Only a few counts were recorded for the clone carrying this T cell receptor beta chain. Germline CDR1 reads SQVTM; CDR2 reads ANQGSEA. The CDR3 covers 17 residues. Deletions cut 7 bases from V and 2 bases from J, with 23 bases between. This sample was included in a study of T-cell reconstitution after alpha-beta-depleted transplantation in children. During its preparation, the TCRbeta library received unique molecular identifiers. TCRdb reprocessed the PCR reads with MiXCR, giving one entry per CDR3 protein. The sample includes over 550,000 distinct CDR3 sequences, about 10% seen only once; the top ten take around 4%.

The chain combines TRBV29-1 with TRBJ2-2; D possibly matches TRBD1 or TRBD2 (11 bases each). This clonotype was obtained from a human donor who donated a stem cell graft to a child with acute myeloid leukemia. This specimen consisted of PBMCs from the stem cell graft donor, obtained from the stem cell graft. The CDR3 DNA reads TGCAGCGCCCGGGACAGGGGGACTAGCGGAAACACCGGGGAGCTGTTTTTT. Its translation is CSARDRGTSGNTGELFF.